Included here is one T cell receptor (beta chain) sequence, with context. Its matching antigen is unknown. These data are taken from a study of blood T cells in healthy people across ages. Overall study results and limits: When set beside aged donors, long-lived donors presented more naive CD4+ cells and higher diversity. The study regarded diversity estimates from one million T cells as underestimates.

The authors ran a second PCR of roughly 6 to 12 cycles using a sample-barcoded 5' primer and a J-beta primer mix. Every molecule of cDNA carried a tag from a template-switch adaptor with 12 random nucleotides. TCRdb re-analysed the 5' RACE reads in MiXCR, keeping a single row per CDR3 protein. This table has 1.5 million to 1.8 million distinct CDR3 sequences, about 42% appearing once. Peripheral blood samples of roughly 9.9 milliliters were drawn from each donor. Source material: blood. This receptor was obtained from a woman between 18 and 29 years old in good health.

The CDR3 DNA follows: TGCAGTGTTGCCTTAGGAAACGAGCAGTACTTC. Its translation is CSVALGNEQYF. This chain uses TRBV20-1 with TRBJ2-4; D is undetermined. The DNA end is more similar to TRBJ2-7, so the J call may be wrong. Looked up from germline, CDR1 is DFQATT and CDR2 is SNEGSKA (reference sequence). This CDR3 region has 11 residues.